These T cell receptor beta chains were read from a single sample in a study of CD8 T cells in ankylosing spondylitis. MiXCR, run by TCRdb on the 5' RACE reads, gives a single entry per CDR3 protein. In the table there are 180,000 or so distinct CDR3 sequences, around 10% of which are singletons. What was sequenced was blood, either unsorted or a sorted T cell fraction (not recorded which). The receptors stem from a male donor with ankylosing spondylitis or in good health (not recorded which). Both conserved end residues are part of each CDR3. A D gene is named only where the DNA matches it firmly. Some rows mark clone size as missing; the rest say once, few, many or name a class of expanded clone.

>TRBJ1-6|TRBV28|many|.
CASSSPSQPASLHF
TGTGCCAGCAGTTCTCCGAGCCAGCCTGCGTCCCTCCACTTT
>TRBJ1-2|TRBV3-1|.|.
CASSQDRGIYGYTF
TGTGCCAGCAGCCAAGATCGCGGAATCTATGGCTACACCTTC
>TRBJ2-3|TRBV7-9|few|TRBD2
CASSSHPTSGTDTQYF
TGTGCCAGCAGCTCCCACCCGACTAGCGGCACAGATACGCAGTATTTT
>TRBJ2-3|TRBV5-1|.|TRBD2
CASGTSGITDTQYF
TGCGCCAGCGGGACTAGCGGGATCACAGATACGCAGTATTTT
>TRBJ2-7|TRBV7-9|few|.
CASSSVGGLYEQYF
TGTGCCAGCAGCTCCGTTGGAGGACTTTACGAGCAGTACTTC
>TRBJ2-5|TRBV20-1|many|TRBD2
CSAQRGTAGEKETQYF
TGCAGTGCCCAAAGAGGTACAGCGGGAGAGAAGGAGACCCAGTACTTC
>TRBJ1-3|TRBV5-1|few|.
CASSSSYGASLVGNTIYF
TGCGCCAGCAGCTCCTCCTACGGGGCAAGTTTGGTGGGAAACACCATATATTTT
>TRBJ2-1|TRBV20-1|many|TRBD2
CSARTSAYNEQFF
TGCAGTGCTAGAACTAGCGCCTACAATGAGCAGTTCTTC
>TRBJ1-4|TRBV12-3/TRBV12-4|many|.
CASSSPSGEKLFF
TGTGCCAGCAGTTCACCCTCAGGGGAAAAACTGTTTTTT
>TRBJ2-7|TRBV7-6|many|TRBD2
CASSLGLDNEQYF
TGTGCCAGCAGCTTGGGACTAGATAACGAGCAGTACTTC
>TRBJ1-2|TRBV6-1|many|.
CASTGPDQDYGYTF
TGTGCCAGCACCGGACCGGATCAGGACTATGGCTACACCTTC
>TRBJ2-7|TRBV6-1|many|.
CASSRRIQGNEQYF
TGTGCCAGCAGTCGCCGGATTCAGGGTAACGAGCAGTACTTC
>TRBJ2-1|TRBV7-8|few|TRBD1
CASSLMGQGYNEQFF
TGTGCCAGCAGCTTAATGGGACAGGGCTACAATGAGCAGTTCTTC
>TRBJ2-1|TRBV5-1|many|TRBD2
CASSLRASGPLIYNEQFF
TGCGCCAGCAGCTTGCGGGCTAGCGGGCCACTCATATACAATGAGCAGTTCTTC
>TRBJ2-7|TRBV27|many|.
CASRPGPGAYEQYF
TGTGCCAGCAGACCGGGCCCGGGGGCCTACGAGCAGTACTTC
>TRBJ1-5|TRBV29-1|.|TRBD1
CSVGQGNNQSQHF
TGCAGCGTGGGACAGGGGAACAATCAGTCCCAGCATTTT
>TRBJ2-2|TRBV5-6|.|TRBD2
CASTGTSGRAGGELFF
TGTGCCAGCACCGGGACTAGCGGGAGGGCCGGCGGGGAGCTGTTTTTT
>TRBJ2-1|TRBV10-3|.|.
CAISTGTDVYNEQFF
TGTGCCATCAGTACCGGGACGGATGTTTACAATGAGCAGTTCTTC
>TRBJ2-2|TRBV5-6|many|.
CASSLGLQGRGTGELFF
TGTGCCAGCAGCTTGGGGTTGCAGGGGCGCGGAACCGGGGAGCTGTTTTTT
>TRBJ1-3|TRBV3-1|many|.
CASSQWGSAGNTIYF
TGTGCCAGCAGCCAATGGGGGTCGGCAGGAAACACCATATATTTT
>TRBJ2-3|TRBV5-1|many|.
CASSLVGPRDSNTQYF
TGCGCCAGCAGCTTGGTTGGGCCCCGGGATTCAAATACGCAGTATTTT
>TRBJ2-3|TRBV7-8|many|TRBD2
CASSSSSGGAFADTQYF
TGTGCCAGCAGCTCCAGCAGCGGGGGGGCCTTTGCAGATACGCAGTATTTT
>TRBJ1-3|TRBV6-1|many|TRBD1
CASTRTGSGNTIYF
TGTGCCAGCACCAGGACAGGGTCTGGAAACACCATATATTTT
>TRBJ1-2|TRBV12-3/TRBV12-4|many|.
CASSLSPQDTYGYTF
TGTGCCAGCAGTTTATCCCCACAGGACACTTATGGCTACACCTTC
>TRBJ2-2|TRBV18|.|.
CVSSPVQNTGELFF
TGTGTCAGCTCACCGGTCCAGAACACCGGGGAGCTGTTTTTT
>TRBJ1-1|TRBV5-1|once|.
CASGLAAGPPMNTEAFF
TGCGCCAGCGGCTTGGCCGCGGGGCCCCCCATGAACACTGAAGCTTTCTTT
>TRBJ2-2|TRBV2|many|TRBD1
CASGDRAAGELFF
TGTGCCAGCGGGGACAGGGCAGCCGGGGAGCTGTTTTTT
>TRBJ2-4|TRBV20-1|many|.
CSASAGRVLNIQYF
TGCAGTGCTAGCGCGGGAAGAGTACTTAACATTCAGTACTTC
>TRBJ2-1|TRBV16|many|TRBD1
CASSKITGGSYNEQFF
TGTGCCAGCAGCAAAATCACAGGGGGCTCCTACAATGAGCAGTTCTTC
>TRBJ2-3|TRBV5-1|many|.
CASRDGVEVTDTQYF
TGCGCCAGCAGGGATGGGGTAGAGGTCACAGATACGCAGTATTTT
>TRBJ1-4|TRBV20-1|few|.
CSALPVGRATNEKLFF
TGCAGTGCTCTACCGGTCGGGAGGGCGACTAATGAAAAACTGTTTTTT
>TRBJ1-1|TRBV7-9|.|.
CASSYPSVEAFF
TGTGCCAGCAGCTACCCATCGGTTGAAGCTTTCTTT
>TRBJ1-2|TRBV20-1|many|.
CSATGTLEDYGYTF
TGCAGTGCCACCGGGACTCTGGAGGACTATGGCTACACCTTC
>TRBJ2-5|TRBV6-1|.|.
CASRSLAGQETQYF
TGTGCCAGCAGGTCACTAGCCGGACAAGAGACCCAGTACTTC
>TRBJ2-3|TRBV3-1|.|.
CASSQEDLDTQYF
TGTGCCAGCAGCCAAGAGGATTTAGATACGCAGTATTTT
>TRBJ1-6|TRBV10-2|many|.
CASSEVVYNSPLHF
TGCGCCAGCAGTGAGGTAGTATATAATTCACCCCTCCACTTT
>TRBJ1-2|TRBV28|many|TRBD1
CAIPRGQTGGVGYTF
TGTGCCATCCCGAGGGGGCAGACAGGGGGCGTCGGCTACACCTTC
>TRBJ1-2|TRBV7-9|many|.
CASSLGRSYGYTF
TGTGCCAGCAGCTTAGGGAGGAGCTATGGCTACACCTTC
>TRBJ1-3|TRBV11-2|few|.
CASSRPGLGNTIYF
TGTGCCAGCAGCCGCCCGGGACTGGGAAACACCATATATTTT
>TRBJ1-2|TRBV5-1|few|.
CASSLAPREDYGYTF
TGCGCCAGCAGCTTGGCCCCCAGGGAAGACTATGGCTACACCTTC
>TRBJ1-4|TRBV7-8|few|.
CASSLDGGVEKLFF
TGTGCCAGCAGTTTGGACGGAGGAGTTGAAAAACTGTTTTTT
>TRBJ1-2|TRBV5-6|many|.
CASSLGGTGYTF
TGTGCCAGCAGCTTAGGGGGTACGGGCTACACCTTC
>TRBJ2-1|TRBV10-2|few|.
CASSESIYNEQFF
TGCGCCAGCAGTGAGTCGATCTACAATGAGCAGTTCTTC